Below, 30 T cell receptor beta chains from the same sample are listed, as sequenced in a study of cytomegalovirus exposure and HLA in healthy donors. A multiplex PCR was run with 60 Vbeta primers and 13 Jbeta primers. Assay: immunoSEQ multiplex PCR; the TCRdb copy retains only in-frame clones and omits some. Of about 250,000 clones listed, 75% to 90% are singletons. Sequencing was performed on PBMCs. The receptors derive from a girl aged 2-10 years in good health and CMV-seronegative.

This clone came up a few times. The J gene is TRBJ1-3, the V gene TRBV4-1; tentative D call: TRBD1 (5 bases). CDR1 and CDR2 from the germline V gene are MGHRA and YSYEKL. This CDR3 has 15 residues. The V and J ends lost 0 bases and 2 bases respectively, with 8 bases between them. The CDR3 loop reads CASSQEGRAGNTIYF. The CDR3 nucleotides are TGCGCCAGCAGCCAAGAGGGCAGGGCTGGAAACACCATATATTTT.

A few counts support this clone. The V call is TRBV10-3, the J call TRBJ2-3; the D is unclear. This CDR3 contains 12 residues. Germline CDR1 is ENHRY and CDR2 is SYGVKD. Trimming cost V 0 bases and J 5 bases, with 3 bases left between them. CDR3 bases: TGTGCCATCAGTGAGTCCGGAGATACGCAGTATTTT. Protein product: CAISESGDTQYF.

The chain couples TRBV4-2 to TRBJ2-7; 10 nucleotides match TRBD2. This CDR3 has 15 amino acids. Trimming at V came to 2 bases and at J to 2 bases, leaving 3 bases not matched to a gene. CDR1 and CDR2 (germline): LGHNA, YNFKEQ. For the CDR3, the DNA is TGTGCCAGCAGCCAAAAAGCGGGGGGGCCCTACGAGCAGTACTTC. Protein: CASSQKAGGPYEQYF.

The rearrangement joins TRBV10-3 to TRBJ1-2; D is possibly TRBD1 (6 bases). V was clipped by 7 bases and J by 5 bases, with 11 bases between them. CDR3 size: 12 residues. Germline CDR1 ENHRY, CDR2 SYGVKD. CDR3 amino acids: CAITTGIYGYTF. CDR3 nucleotide sequence: TGTGCCATCACTACAGGGATTTATGGCTACACCTTC.

The count of this clone is one. This chain connects TRBV5-6 to TRBJ2-7; maybe TRBD1 (5 bases). There are 15 residues in the CDR3. Germline values: CDR1 SGHDT, CDR2 YYEEEE. The V gene lost 2 bases and the J gene lost 6 bases, with 18 bases spanning the gap. CDR3 DNA: TGTGCCAGCAGCTTTATCTGGCAGGGTTCAGGCGAGCAGTACTTC. It specifies CASSFIWQGSGEQYF.

The V and J genes are TRBV4-1 and TRBJ1-2, with 7 bases lining up with TRBD1. Germline V CDR1 and CDR2: MGHRA, YSYEKL. The V and J ends lost 0 bases and 3 bases, in that order; junction bases with no gene match: 4. The CDR3 extends over 15 amino acids. CDR3 region: CASSQETGEDYGYTF. The CDR3 DNA sequence: TGCGCCAGCAGCCAAGAAACAGGGGAGGACTATGGCTACACCTTC.

Concerning this clone itself: One junction end disagrees with the germline gene, perhaps due to a read error. The chain uses TRBV7-9 and TRBJ2-1, with 11 bases lining up with TRBD2. The CDR3 is made up of 16 amino acids. Germline V lookup: CDR1 SEHNR, CDR2 FQNEAQ (reference sequence). CDR3 residues: CSSSSGLAGLFSEQFF. Written as DNA, the CDR3 is TGTTCCAGCAGTTCCGGACTAGCGGGCCTGTTCAGTGAGCAGTTCTTC.

V is TRBV7-9 and J is TRBJ2-7; 9 bases fit TRBD2. The V gene end was trimmed by 5 bases and the J gene end by 1 base; junction bases not matched to a gene: 9. Germline V CDR1 and CDR2: SEHNR, FQNEAQ (reference sequence). The CDR3 covers 16 residues. The CDR3 is CASSPPASGTSYEQYF. Here the CDR3 DNA reads TGTGCCAGCAGCCCTCCGGCTAGCGGGACGTCCTACGAGCAGTACTTC. Filled out from reference TRBV7-9 and TRBJ2-7, the complete variable domain reads DTGVSQNPRHKITKRGQNVTFRCDPISEHNRLYWYRQTLGQGPEFLTYFQNEAQLEKSRLLSDRFSAERPKGSFSTLEIQRTEQGDSAMYLCASSPPASGTSYEQYFGPGTRLTVT.

The V gene is TRBV5-1, the J gene TRBJ1-6; D call uncertain. V was trimmed by 0 bases and J by 4 bases, leaving 11 bases between them. The CDR3 runs to 16 residues. Germline V gives CDR1 SGHRS, CDR2 YFSETQ. CDR3 loop: CASSLVGIRYNSPLHF. CDR3 DNA: TGCGCCAGCAGCTTGGTCGGTATCCGTTATAATTCACCCCTCCACTTT.

The chain combines TRBV7-9 with TRBJ1-1; 7 nucleotides line up with TRBD1. The CDR3 runs 15 residues. The trim removed 1 base at V and 2 bases at J, leaving 4 bases unmatched. In germline, CDR1 is SEHNR, CDR2 FQNEAQ (reference sequence). The CDR3: CASSLGQGPNTEAFF. The DNA of the CDR3 is TGTGCCAGCAGCTTAGGACAGGGACCAAACACTGAAGCTTTCTTT.

V is TRBV5-1 and J is TRBJ2-5, with 9 bases fitting TRBD1. The CDR3 sequence is 15 residues long. The germline V gene has CDR1 SGHRS and CDR2 YFSETQ. J was trimmed by 7 bases and V by 3 bases; bases with no gene match: 10. The CDR3 loop reads CASSSKGQGFSTQYF. The CDR3 coding sequence is TGCGCCAGCAGCTCCAAAGGACAGGGGTTTTCGACCCAGTACTTC.

This chain uses TRBV5-1 with TRBJ2-1; 11 bases are shared with TRBD1. With V trimmed by 0 bases and J by 4 bases, 3 bases remained unmatched. Germline lookup yields CDR1 SGHRS and CDR2 YFSETQ. This CDR3 comprises 16 residues. The CDR3 DNA reads TGCGCCAGCAGCTTGGAGGGACAGGGGGGGTACAATGAGCAGTTCTTC. It specifies CASSLEGQGGYNEQFF.

J is TRBJ1-2 and V is TRBV28; the D gene is possibly TRBD1 (5 bases). Trimming pared 6 bases from V and 5 bases from J, leaving 16 bases between. The germline V gene encodes CDR1 MDHEN and CDR2 SYDVKM. The CDR3 has 14 residues. The DNA for the CDR3 is TGTGCCAGCAGCCGTGCTTTGACAGATTATGGCTACACCTTC. The encoded protein is CASSRALTDYGYTF.

The rearrangement links TRBV29-1 to TRBJ2-5, with 11 bases identical to TRBD1. The closer fit of TRBJ2-7 to the DNA end suggests the J call may be wrong. The germline CDR1 and CDR2 sequences are SQVTM and ANQGSEA. This CDR3 is 15 amino acids long. CDR3 DNA sequence: TGCAGCGTTTTTGGGACAGGGGGATTCCCCTACGAGCAGTACTTC. Residues: CSVFGTGGFPYEQYF.

The J gene is TRBJ1-6, the V gene TRBV5-4; no firm D call. There are 12 residues in the CDR3. Between the trimmed V and J ends, which lost 4 bases and 9 bases, there was a span of 8 bases. Germline lookup yields CDR1 SGHNT and CDR2 YYREEE (reference sequence). Here the CDR3 reads CASSTGVSPLHF. The CDR3 nucleotides are TGTGCCAGCAGCACGGGTGTTTCACCCCTCCACTTT.

The genes are TRBV19 and TRBJ2-7; possibly TRBD1 for D (5 bases). This CDR3 comprises 14 residues. Trimming stripped 5 bases from V and 3 bases from J, with 14 bases between. CDR1 LNHDA and CDR2 SQIVND come from the germline V gene (reference sequence). This CDR3 is CASSAQTTGYEQYF. DNA of the CDR3: TGTGCCAGTAGTGCCCAAACAACAGGCTACGAGCAGTACTTC.

Points on this clone: One end of the junction is discordant with germline, which a read error may explain. The gene calls are TRBV5-8 and TRBJ1-1; no clear D gene. The length of the CDR3 is 14 residues. Germline V CDR1 and CDR2: SGHTS, YDEGEE. CDR3 sequence (DNA): TGTGCCAGCAGACCGGAAAACAGAGTGGAAAAGAACCGGTTT. Its protein product is CASRPENRVEKNRF.

The chain recombines TRBV28 with TRBJ2-3, with D perhaps TRBD2 (5 bases). The CDR3 sequence is 16 residues long. Trimming removed 2 bases at V and 5 bases at J, with 17 bases between. CDR1 and CDR2 from the germline V gene are MDHEN and SYDVKM. The CDR3 is CASSLLSGAWVDTQYF. The CDR3 DNA is TGTGCCAGCAGTTTACTAAGCGGAGCCTGGGTAGATACGCAGTATTTT.

The genes are TRBV5-6 and TRBJ2-1; weak D call: TRBD2 (6 bases). V dropped 4 bases and J dropped 7 bases, with 15 bases sitting between them. The germline gives CDR1 SGHDT, CDR2 YYEEEE. The CDR3 has 14 residues. The CDR3 region has the DNA TGTGCCAGCAGCGCCTTAGTGCGGGGAAATGAGCAGTTCTTC. As protein: CASSALVRGNEQFF.

This clone is a singleton in its sample. CDR3 DNA sequence: TGTGCCAGCAGTGACTCGACAGGGCTGGGCACTGAAGCTTTCTTT. Protein product: CASSDSTGLGTEAFF. The V gene is TRBV6-1, the J gene TRBJ1-1; 7 nucleotides line up with TRBD1. Per germline, CDR1 MNHNS and CDR2 SASEGT. This CDR3 comprises 15 residues. Losses at the gene ends were 3 bases for V and 4 bases for J; bases not matched to a gene: 8.

The chain employs TRBV4-1 and TRBJ2-2; 8 positions match TRBD1. The germline gives CDR1 MGHRA, CDR2 YSYEKL. This CDR3 has 15 residues. V gave up 1 base and J gave up 8 bases; unmatched junction bases: 6. CDR3 sequence reads: CASSQGGTGTGELFF. DNA of the CDR3: TGCGCCAGCAGCCAAGGAGGGACAGGCACTGGGGAGCTGTTTTTT.

J is TRBJ2-7 and V is TRBV28; perhaps TRBD2 as D (5 bases). CDR3 length: 14 residues. From germline, CDR1 is MDHEN and CDR2 SYDVKM. V gave up 7 bases and J gave up 3 bases, with 16 bases separating them. The CDR3 nucleotides are TGTGCCAGCAACCGTGGACTGGTGAGCTACGAGCAGTACTTC. This translates into CASNRGLVSYEQYF.

This clone appeared a single time. The J gene is TRBJ2-7, the V gene TRBV18; 11 positions match TRBD2. V dropped 6 bases and J dropped 0; count of bases not matched to a gene: 7. CDR1 KGHSH and CDR2 LQKENI come from the germline V gene. This CDR3 is 16 amino acids long. CDR3 bases: TGTGCCAGCTCGCCTATTGGGACTAGCGGCTCCTACGAGCAGTACTTC. Protein: CASSPIGTSGSYEQYF.

This chain's CDR3 is CASSSSGNQPQHF. The CDR3 DNA sequence: TGTGCCAGCAGTTCCAGTGGCAATCAGCCCCAGCATTTT. The V gene is TRBV6-1, the J gene TRBJ1-5; D is unclear. Germline-derived CDR1 and CDR2 are MNHNS and SASEGT. The V gene lost 5 bases and the J gene lost 2 bases, with 7 bases spanning the gap. The length of the CDR3 is 13 residues.

The chain combines TRBV29-1 with TRBJ2-2, with 11 nucleotides matching TRBD2. Germline CDR1 SQVTM, CDR2 ANQGSEA. The CDR3 sequence is 16 residues long. The V segment lost 4 bases and the J segment 1 base; nucleotides outside the gene matches: 5. The CDR3 protein is CSVVPTSGRNTGELFF. The CDR3 nucleotides are TGCAGCGTTGTTCCAACTAGCGGGAGGAACACCGGGGAGCTGTTTTTT.

The table lists this clone with a count of one. V and J are TRBV19 and TRBJ1-2; D not resolved. V was pared by 6 bases and J by 2 bases, with 13 bases between. The CDR3 has 14 residues. Germline lookup yields CDR1 LNHDA and CDR2 SQIVND (reference sequence). Written as DNA, the CDR3 is TGTGCCAGTAGCCGTAGATCTTTGAACTATGGCTACACCTTC. Translation: CASSRRSLNYGYTF.

This clone was counted once. This chain uses TRBV7-2 with TRBJ2-1; 7 positions agree with TRBD1. Germline trimming cut 5 bases from V and 4 bases from J; bases unmatched to any gene: 2. The CDR3 is 13 residues long. CDR1 is SGHTA, CDR2 FQGNSA, per germline. In DNA, the CDR3 is TGTGCCAGCAGCACGACAGGGTACAATGAGCAGTTCTTC. Translating it yields CASSTTGYNEQFF.

The CDR3 bases are TGTGCCAGCAGTTATTATGTAACAGATACGCAGTATTTT. This translates into CASSYYVTDTQYF. V gene TRBV6-6 combines with J gene TRBJ2-3; no clear D. Germline V lookup: CDR1 MNHNY, CDR2 SVGAGI (reference sequence). The CDR3 totals 13 residues. V was clipped by 3 bases and J by 3 bases, with 7 bases between them.

The chain uses TRBV25-1 and TRBJ1-5; D uncertain. The CDR3 runs 13 residues. In germline, CDR1 is MGHDK, CDR2 SYGVNS. Trimming removed 3 bases at V and 6 bases at J, with 9 bases between. The CDR3 loop reads CASSDMRGQPQHF. As DNA, the CDR3 is TGTGCCAGCAGTGACATGCGGGGTCAGCCCCAGCATTTT.

The V call is TRBV5-1, the J call TRBJ2-7; tentative D call: TRBD1 (5 bases). V lost 1 base to trimming and J lost 3 bases, with 14 bases between them. The CDR3 is 15 amino acids. Germline lookup yields CDR1 SGHRS and CDR2 YFSETQ. This chain's CDR3 is CASSLYRQGNYEQYF. The CDR3 region has the DNA TGCGCCAGCAGCTTGTACCGTCAGGGAAACTACGAGCAGTACTTC.